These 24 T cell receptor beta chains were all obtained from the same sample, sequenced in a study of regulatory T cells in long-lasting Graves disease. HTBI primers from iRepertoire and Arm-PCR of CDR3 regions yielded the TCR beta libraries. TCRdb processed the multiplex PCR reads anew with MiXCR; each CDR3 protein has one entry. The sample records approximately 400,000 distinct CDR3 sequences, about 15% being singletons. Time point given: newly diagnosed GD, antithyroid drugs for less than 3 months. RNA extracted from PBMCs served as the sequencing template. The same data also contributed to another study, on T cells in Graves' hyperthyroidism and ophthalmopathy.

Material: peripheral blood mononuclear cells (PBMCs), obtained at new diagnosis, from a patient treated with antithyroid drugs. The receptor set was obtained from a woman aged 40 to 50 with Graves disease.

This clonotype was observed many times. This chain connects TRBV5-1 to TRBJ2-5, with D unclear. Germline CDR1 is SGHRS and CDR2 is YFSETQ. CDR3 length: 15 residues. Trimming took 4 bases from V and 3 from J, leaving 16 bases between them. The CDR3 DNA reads TGCGCCAGCAGCACTACTGTAGACGGAAAAGAGACCCAGTACTTC. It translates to CASSTTVDGKETQYF.

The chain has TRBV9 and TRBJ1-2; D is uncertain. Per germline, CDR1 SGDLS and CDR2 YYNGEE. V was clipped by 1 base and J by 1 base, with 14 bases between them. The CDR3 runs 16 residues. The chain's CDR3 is CASSVRSSDNNYGYTF. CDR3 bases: TGTGCCAGCAGCGTACGAAGTTCAGATAATAACTATGGCTACACCTTC.

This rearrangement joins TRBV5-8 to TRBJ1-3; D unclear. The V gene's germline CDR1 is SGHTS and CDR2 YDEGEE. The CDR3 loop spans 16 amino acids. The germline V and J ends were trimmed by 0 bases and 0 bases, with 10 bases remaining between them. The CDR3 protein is CASSLGSWGSGNTIYF. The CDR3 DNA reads TGTGCCAGCAGCTTGGGGAGTTGGGGCTCTGGAAACACCATATATTTT.

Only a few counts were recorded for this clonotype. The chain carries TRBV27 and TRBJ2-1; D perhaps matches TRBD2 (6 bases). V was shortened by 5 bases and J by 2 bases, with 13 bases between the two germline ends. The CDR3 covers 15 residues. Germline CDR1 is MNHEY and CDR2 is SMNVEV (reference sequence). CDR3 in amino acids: CASSPLGLTYNEQFF. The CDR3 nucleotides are TGTGCCAGCAGTCCCCTGGGACTGACCTACAATGAGCAGTTCTTC.

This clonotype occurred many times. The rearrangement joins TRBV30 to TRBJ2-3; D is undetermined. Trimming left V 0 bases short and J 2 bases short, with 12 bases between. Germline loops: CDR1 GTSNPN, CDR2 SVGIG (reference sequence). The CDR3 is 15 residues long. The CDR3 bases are TGTGCCTGGAGTGTACGGCTGACCTACACAGATACGCAGTATTTT. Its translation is CAWSVRLTYTDTQYF. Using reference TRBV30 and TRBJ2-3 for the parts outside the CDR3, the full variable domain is SQTIHQWPATLVQPVGSPLSLECTVEGTSNPNLYWYRQAAGRGLQLLFYSVGIGQISSEVPQNLSASRPQDRQFILSSKKLLLSDSGFYLCAWSVRLTYTDTQYFGPGTRLTVL.

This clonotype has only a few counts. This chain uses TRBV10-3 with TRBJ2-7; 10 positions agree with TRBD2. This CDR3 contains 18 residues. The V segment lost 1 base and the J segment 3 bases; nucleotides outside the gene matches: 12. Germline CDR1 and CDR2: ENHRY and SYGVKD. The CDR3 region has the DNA TGTGCCATCAGTGAGTTGAGACTAGCGGGTCCTCGGCGCTACGAGCAGTACTTC. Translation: CAISELRLAGPRRYEQYF.

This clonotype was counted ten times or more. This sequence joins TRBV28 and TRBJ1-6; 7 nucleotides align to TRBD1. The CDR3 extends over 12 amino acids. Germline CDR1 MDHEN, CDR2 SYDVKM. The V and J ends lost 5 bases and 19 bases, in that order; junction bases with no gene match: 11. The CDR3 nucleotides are TGTGCCAGCAGTCCATGGGACAGACGGCCTCACTTT. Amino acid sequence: CASSPWDRRPHF.

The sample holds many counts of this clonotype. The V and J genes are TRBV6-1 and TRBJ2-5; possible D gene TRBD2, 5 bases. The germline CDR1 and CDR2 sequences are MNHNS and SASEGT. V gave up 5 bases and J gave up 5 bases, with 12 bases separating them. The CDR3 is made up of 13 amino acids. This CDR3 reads CASSPRSGETQYF. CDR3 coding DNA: TGTGCCAGCAGTCCCCGATCGGGGGAGACCCAGTACTTC.

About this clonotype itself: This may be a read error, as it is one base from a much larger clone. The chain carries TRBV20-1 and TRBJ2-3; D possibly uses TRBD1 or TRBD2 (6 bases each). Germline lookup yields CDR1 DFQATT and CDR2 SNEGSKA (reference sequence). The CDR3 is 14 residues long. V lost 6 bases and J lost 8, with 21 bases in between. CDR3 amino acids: CSAPNAEGGGTQYF. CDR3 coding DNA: TGCAGTGCCCCGAACGCGGAGGGGGGAGGTACGCAGTATTTT.

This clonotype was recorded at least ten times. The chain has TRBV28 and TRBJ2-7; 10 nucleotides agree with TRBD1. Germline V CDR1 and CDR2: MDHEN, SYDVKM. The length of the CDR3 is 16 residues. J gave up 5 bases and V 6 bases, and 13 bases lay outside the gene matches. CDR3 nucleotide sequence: TGTGCCAGCAGACAAAACCGGGACAGGGGAATCCACGAGCAGTACTTC. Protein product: CASRQNRDRGIHEQYF.

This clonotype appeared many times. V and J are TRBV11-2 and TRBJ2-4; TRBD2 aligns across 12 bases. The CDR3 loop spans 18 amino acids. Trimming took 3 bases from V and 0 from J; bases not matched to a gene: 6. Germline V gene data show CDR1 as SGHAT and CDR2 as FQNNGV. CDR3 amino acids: CASSFPRTSGVAKNIQYF. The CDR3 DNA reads TGTGCCAGCAGCTTCCCCCGGACTAGCGGGGTAGCCAAAAACATTCAGTACTTC.

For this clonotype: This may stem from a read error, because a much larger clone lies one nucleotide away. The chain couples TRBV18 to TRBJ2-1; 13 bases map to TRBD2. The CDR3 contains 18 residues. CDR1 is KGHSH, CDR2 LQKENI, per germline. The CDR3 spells CASSPGLAGAGSFNEQFF. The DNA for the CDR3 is TGTGCCAGCTCACCCGGACTAGCGGGAGCGGGCTCCTTCAATGAGCAGTTCTTC.

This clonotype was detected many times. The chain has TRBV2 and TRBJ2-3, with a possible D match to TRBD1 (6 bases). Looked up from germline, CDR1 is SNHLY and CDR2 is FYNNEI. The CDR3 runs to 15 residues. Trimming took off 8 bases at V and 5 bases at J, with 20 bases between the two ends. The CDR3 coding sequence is TGTGCCAGCGCCCCGGGACACGGCATGGAAGATACGCAGTATTTT. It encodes CASAPGHGMEDTQYF.

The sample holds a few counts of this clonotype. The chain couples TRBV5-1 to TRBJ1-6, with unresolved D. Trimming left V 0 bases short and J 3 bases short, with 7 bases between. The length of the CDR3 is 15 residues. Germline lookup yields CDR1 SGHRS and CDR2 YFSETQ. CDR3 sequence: CASSLGEDYNSPLHF. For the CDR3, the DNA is TGCGCCAGCAGCTTGGGGGAGGACTATAATTCACCCCTCCACTTT.

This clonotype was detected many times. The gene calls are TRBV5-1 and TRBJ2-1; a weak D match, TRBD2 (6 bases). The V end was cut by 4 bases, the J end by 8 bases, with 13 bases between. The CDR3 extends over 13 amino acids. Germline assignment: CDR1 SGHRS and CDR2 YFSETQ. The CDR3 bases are TGCGCCAGCAGCAACAGACTAGGTGATGAGCAGTTCTTC. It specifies CASSNRLGDEQFF.

The CDR3 sequence: CASSQEIPVSGRAGNEQFF. The CDR3 DNA sequence: TGCGCCAGCAGCCAAGAGATCCCGGTTAGCGGGAGGGCCGGGAATGAGCAGTTCTTC. The chain is built from TRBV4-1 and TRBJ2-5; TRBD2 aligns across 11 bases. The DNA matches TRBJ2-1 better at its end, which makes the J call doubtful. Germline CDR1 is MGHRA and CDR2 is YSYEKL. This CDR3 comprises 19 residues.

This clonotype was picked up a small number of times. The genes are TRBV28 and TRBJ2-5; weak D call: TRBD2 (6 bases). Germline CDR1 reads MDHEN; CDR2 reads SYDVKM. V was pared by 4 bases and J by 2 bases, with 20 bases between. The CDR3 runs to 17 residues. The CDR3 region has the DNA TGTGCCAGCAGTTCCCAGTTTGTGGGACTTACTCAAGAGACCCAGTACTTC. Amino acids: CASSSQFVGLTQETQYF.

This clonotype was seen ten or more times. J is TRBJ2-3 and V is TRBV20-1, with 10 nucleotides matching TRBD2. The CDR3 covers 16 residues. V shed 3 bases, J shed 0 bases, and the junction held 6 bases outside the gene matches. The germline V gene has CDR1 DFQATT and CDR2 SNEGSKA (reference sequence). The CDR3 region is CSASPGLALSTDTQYF. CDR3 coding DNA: TGCAGTGCTAGTCCGGGACTAGCGCTAAGCACAGATACGCAGTATTTT.

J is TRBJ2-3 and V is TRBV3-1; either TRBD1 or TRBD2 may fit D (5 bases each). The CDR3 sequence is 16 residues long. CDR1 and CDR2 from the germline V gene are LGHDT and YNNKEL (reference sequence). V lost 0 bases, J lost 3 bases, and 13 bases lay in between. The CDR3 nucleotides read TGTGCCAGCAGCCAAGATTTGGGGGAGTTAACAGATACGCAGTATTTT. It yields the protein CASSQDLGELTDTQYF.

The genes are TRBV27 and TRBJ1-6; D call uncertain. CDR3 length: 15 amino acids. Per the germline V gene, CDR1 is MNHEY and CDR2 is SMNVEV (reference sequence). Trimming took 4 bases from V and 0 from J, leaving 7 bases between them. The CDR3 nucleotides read TGTGCCAGCAGTTGGGAGGGCTCCTATAATTCACCCCTCCACTTT. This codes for CASSWEGSYNSPLHF.

The CDR3 is CSVELSSGYEQYF. In DNA, the CDR3 is TGCAGCGTTGAACTGTCTAGCGGCTACGAGCAGTACTTC. This chain joins TRBV29-1 and TRBJ2-7, with 7 bases fitting TRBD2. Germline-derived CDR1 and CDR2 are SQVTM and ANQGSEA. The CDR3 consists of 13 residues. J gave up 3 bases and V 2 bases, and 4 bases lay outside the gene matches.

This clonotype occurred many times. CDR3 nucleotides: TGCAGTGCTAGGTTGGGAGGCAGTGCCTACAATGAGCAGTTCTTC. The encoded protein is CSARLGGSAYNEQFF. This chain uses TRBV20-1 with TRBJ2-1, with D possibly TRBD2 on 6 matching bases. V was clipped by 3 bases and J by 2 bases, with 14 bases between them. CDR3 size: 15 residues. CDR1 is DFQATT, CDR2 SNEGSKA, per germline (reference sequence).

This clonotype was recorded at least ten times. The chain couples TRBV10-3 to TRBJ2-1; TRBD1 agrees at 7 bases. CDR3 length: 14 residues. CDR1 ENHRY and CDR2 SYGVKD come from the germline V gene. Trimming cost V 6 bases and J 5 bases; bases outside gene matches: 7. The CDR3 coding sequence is TGTGCCATCAGCTCCGGGACAGAAAACAATGAGCAGTTCTTC. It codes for CAISSGTENNEQFF.

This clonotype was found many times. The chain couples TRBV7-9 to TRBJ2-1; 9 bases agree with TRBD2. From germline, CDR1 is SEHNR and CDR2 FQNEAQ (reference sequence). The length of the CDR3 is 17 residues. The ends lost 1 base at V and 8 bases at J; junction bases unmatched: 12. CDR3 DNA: TGTGCCAGCAGCTTAGTGGCTAGCGGGAAGACAGTTTATGAGCAGTTCTTC. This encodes CASSLVASGKTVYEQFF. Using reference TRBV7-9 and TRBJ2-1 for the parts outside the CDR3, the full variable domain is DTGVSQNPRHKITKRGQNVTFRCDPISEHNRLYWYRQTLGQGPEFLTYFQNEAQLEKSRLLSDRFSAERPKGSFSTLEIQRTEQGDSAMYLCASSLVASGKTVYEQFFGPGTRLTVL.